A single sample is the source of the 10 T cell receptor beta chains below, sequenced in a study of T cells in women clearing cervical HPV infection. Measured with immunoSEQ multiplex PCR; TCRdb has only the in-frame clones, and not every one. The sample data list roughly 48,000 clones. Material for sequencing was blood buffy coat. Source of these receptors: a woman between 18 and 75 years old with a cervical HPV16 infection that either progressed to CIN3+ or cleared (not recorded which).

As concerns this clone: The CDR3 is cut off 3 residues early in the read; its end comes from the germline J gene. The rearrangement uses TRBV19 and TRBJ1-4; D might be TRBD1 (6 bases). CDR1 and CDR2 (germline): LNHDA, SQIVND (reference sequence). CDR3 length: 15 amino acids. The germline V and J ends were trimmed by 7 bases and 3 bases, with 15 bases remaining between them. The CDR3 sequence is CASTQRGGSNEKLFF. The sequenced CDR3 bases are TGTGCCAGTACTCAAAGGGGGGGATCTAATGAAAAA.

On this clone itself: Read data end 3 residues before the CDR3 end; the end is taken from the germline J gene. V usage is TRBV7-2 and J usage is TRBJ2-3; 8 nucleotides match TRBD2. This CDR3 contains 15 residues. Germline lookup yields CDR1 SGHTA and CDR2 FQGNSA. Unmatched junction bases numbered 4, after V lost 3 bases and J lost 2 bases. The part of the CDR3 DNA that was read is TGTGCCAGCAGCTTTAGCGGGGAGATCACAGATACG. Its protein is CASSFSGEITDT. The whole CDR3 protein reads CASSFSGEITDTQYF.

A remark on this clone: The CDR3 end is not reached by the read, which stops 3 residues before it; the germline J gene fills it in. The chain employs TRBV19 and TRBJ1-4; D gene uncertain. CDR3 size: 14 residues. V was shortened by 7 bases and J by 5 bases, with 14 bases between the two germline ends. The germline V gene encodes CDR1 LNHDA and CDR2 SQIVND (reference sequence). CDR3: CASTPSGYNEKLFF. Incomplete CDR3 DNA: TGTGCCAGTACCCCCTCGGGTTACAATGAAAAA.

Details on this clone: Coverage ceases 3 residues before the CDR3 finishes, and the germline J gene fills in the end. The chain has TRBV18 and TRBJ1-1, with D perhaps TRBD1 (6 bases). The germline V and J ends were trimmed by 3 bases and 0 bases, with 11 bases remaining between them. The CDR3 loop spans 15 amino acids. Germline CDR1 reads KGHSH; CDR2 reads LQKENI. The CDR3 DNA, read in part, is TGTGCCAGCTCACCCGGGACACTCATGAACACTGAA. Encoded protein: CASSPGTLMNTE. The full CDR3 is CASSPGTLMNTEAFF.

The covered CDR3 bases are TGCGCCAGCAGTTTTTCCCCGTCTCCCGGGAACACTGAA. Protein: CASSFSPSPGNTE. The CDR3 in its entirety is CASSFSPSPGNTEAFF. The chain combines TRBV5-1 with TRBJ1-1; D is undetermined. The missing CDR3 end, 3 residues past where the read stops, is filled in from the germline J gene. This CDR3 is built from 16 residues. In germline, CDR1 is SGHRS, CDR2 YFSETQ. Between the trimmed V and J ends, which lost 5 bases and 1 base, there was a span of 18 bases. The variable domain in full, completed from reference TRBV5-1 and TRBJ1-1, reads KAGVTQTPRYLIKTRGQQVTLSCSPISGHRSVSWYQQTPGQGLQFLFEYFSETQRNKGNFPGRFSGRQFSNSRSEMNVSTLELGDSALYLCASSFSPSPGNTEAFFGQGTRLTVV.

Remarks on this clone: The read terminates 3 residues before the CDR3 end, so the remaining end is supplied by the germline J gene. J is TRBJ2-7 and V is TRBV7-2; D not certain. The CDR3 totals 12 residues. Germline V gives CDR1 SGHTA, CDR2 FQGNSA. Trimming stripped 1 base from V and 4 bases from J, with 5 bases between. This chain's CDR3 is CASSLGAYEQYF. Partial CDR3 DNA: TGTGCCAGCAGCTTAGGAGCTTACGAG.

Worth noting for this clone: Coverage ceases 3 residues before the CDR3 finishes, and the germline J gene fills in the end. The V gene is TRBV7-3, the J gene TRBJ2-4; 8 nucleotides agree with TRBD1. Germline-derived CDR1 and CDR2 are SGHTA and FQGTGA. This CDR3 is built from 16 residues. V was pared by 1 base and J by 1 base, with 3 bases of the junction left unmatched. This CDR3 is CASSLRAGGAKNIQYF. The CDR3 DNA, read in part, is TGTGCCAGCAGCTTAAGGGCAGGGGGCGCCAAAAACATT.

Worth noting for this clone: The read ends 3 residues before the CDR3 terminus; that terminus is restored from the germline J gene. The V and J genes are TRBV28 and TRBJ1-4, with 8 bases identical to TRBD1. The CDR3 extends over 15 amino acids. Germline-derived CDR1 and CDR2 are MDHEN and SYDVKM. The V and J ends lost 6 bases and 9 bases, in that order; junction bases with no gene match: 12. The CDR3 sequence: CASRVSGTGGQKLFF. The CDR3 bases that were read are TGTGCCAGCAGAGTATCCGGGACAGGAGGCCAAAAA.

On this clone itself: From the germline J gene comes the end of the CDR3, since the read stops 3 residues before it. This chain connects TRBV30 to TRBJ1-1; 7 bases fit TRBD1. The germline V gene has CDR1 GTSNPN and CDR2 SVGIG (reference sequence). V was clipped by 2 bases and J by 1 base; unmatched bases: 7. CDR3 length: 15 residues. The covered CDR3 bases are TGTGCCTGGAGTTTTACCGGGACAGCGAACACTGAA. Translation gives CAWSFTGTANTE. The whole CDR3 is CAWSFTGTANTEAFF. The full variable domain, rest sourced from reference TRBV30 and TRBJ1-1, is SQTIHQWPATLVQPVGSPLSLECTVEGTSNPNLYWYRQAAGRGLQLLFYSVGIGQISSEVPQNLSASRPQDRQFILSSKKLLLSDSGFYLCAWSFTGTANTEAFFGQGTRLTVV.

CDR3 bases read: TGTGCCAGCAGCCCCGACAGGGGGCTAGCCAGTGAG. Residues: CASSPDRGLASE. The full CDR3 is CASSPDRGLASEQFF. This chain links TRBV5-6 with TRBJ2-1; 10 bases align to TRBD1. The read stops 3 residues short of the end of the CDR3; the missing end is completed from the germline J gene. Germline V gene data show CDR1 as SGHDT and CDR2 as YYEEEE. J lost 9 bases, V lost 4 bases, and 10 bases had no gene match. The CDR3 loop spans 15 amino acids.